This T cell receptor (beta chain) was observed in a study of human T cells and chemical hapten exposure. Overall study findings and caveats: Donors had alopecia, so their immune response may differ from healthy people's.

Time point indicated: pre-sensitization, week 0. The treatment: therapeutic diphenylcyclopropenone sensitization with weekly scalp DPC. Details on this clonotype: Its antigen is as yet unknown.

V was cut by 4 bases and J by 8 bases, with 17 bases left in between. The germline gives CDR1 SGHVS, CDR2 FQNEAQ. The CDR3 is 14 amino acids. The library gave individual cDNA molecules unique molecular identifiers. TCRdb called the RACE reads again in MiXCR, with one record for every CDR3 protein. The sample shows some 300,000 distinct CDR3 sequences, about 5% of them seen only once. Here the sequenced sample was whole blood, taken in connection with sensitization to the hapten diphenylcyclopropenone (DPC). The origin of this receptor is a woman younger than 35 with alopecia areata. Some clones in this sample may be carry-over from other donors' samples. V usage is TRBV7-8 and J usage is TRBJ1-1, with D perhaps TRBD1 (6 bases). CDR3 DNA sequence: TGTGCCAGCAGCTCAGAAGGGGGGGGCGTCGAAGCTTTCTTT. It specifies CASSSEGGGVEAFF.